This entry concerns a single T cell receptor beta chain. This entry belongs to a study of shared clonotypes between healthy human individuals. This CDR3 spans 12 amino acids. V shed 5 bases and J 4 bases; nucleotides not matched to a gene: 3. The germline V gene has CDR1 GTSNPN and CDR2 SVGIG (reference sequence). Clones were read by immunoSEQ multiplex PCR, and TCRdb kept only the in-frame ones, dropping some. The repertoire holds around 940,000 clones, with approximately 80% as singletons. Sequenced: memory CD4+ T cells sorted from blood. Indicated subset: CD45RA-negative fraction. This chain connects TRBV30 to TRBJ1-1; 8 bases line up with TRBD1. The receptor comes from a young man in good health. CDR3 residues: CAWATGGTEAFF. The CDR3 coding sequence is TGTGCCTGGGCTACAGGGGGCACTGAAGCTTTCTTT. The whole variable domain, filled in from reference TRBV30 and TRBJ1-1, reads SQTIHQWPATLVQPVGSPLSLECTVEGTSNPNLYWYRQAAGRGLQLLFYSVGIGQISSEVPQNLSASRPQDRQFILSSKKLLLSDSGFYLCAWATGGTEAFFGQGTRLTVV.